These 26 T cell receptor beta chains were sequenced from one sample in a study of radiotherapy plus CTLA-4 blockade in lung cancer. TCRdb's copy holds only in-frame clones and misses some; the assay was immunoSEQ multiplex PCR. The profile shows 85,000 to 90,000 clones, around 86% of them singletons. The sequenced sample was peripheral blood, obtained from a patient treated with radiotherapy plus ipilimumab. The receptor source for this set is a human donor with non-small cell lung cancer that progressed on radiotherapy plus ipilimumab.

The chain employs TRBV5-1 and TRBJ2-5; TRBD1 matches at 7 bases. The V and J ends lost 4 bases and 3 bases, in that order; junction bases with no gene match: 9. In germline, CDR1 is SGHRS, CDR2 YFSETQ. The CDR3 spans 15 residues. DNA for the CDR3: TGCGCCAGCAGCACCTCCGGGACAGATAAAGAGACCCAGTACTTC. Residues: CASSTSGTDKETQYF.

CDR3 protein: CASSLAAGSGQETQYF. CDR3 nucleotides: TGTGCCAGCAGCTTAGCGGCAGGGAGTGGGCAAGAGACCCAGTACTTC. J is TRBJ2-5 and V is TRBV7-2; D may correspond to TRBD1 or TRBD2 (5 bases each). Germline lookup yields CDR1 SGHTA and CDR2 FQGNSA. V gave up 0 bases and J gave up 2 bases, with 13 bases separating them. The CDR3 totals 16 residues. Combining the CDR3 with reference TRBV7-2 and TRBJ2-5 gives the whole variable domain GAGVSQSPSNKVTEKGKDVELRCDPISGHTALYWYRQSLGQGLEFLIYFQGNSAPDKSGLPSDRFSAERTGGSVSTLTIQRTQQEDSAVYLCASSLAAGSGQETQYFGPGTRLLVL.

The chain links TRBV7-9 to TRBJ2-7; TRBD2 agrees at 10 bases. The trim removed 5 bases at V and 5 bases at J, leaving 12 bases unmatched. Per germline, CDR1 SEHNR and CDR2 FQNEAQ (reference sequence). The CDR3 contains 16 residues. The CDR3 reads CASSPPGTSDSNEQYF. The DNA for the CDR3 is TGTGCCAGCAGCCCACCCGGGACTAGCGATTCCAACGAGCAGTACTTC.

This clone came up once. The rearrangement uses TRBV5-1 and TRBJ1-1, with D possibly TRBD1 on 6 matching bases. The V and J ends lost 4 bases and 1 base respectively, with 17 bases between them. The CDR3 is made up of 16 amino acids. Germline V CDR1 and CDR2: SGHRS, YFSETQ. The CDR3 DNA reads TGCGCCAGCAGCGGAACGACAGGTTTAACGAACACTGAAGCTTTCTTT. Its translation: CASSGTTGLTNTEAFF. Together with reference TRBV5-1 and TRBJ1-1, the CDR3 gives the full variable domain: KAGVTQTPRYLIKTRGQQVTLSCSPISGHRSVSWYQQTPGQGLQFLFEYFSETQRNKGNFPGRFSGRQFSNSRSEMNVSTLELGDSALYLCASSGTTGLTNTEAFFGQGTRLTVV.

This clone was picked up a small number of times. The chain has TRBV16 and TRBJ1-1, with 8 bases matching TRBD1. The trim removed 4 bases at V and 4 bases at J, leaving 2 bases unmatched. Germline CDR1 and CDR2: KGHSY and FQNENV. This CDR3 spans 13 amino acids. Here the CDR3 reads CASSLGQVTEAFF. The CDR3 nucleotides are TGTGCCAGCAGCCTGGGACAGGTCACTGAAGCTTTCTTT.

This rearrangement joins TRBV7-8 to TRBJ1-2; a weak D match, TRBD1 (5 bases). V lost 4 bases to trimming and J lost 2 bases, with 14 bases between them. Germline loops: CDR1 SGHVS, CDR2 FQNEAQ. The CDR3 is 15 amino acids. The CDR3 DNA reads TGTGCCAGCAGCTCCAGGGAAAACTGGAACTATGGCTACACCTTC. Protein product: CASSSRENWNYGYTF.

The chain uses TRBV9 and TRBJ2-1, with D uncertain. Per germline, CDR1 SGDLS and CDR2 YYNGEE. Between the trimmed V and J ends, which lost 4 bases and 9 bases, there was a span of 20 bases. The CDR3 covers 15 residues. DNA for the CDR3: TGTGCCAGCAGCTCCACCGCCACGGTTGAGGCTGAGCAGTTCTTC. This gives the protein CASSSTATVEAEQFF.

The sample holds a few counts of this clone. V is TRBV4-1 and J is TRBJ2-4, with TRBD2 identical over 7 bases. This CDR3 comprises 15 residues. J lost 6 bases, V lost 5 bases, and 10 bases had no gene match. Germline CDR1 reads MGHRA; CDR2 reads YSYEKL. CDR3 loop: CASSSITGGRNIQYF. The CDR3, as DNA: TGCGCCAGCAGCTCAATTACGGGAGGTCGAAACATTCAGTACTTC.

This clone was picked up a small number of times. This chain uses TRBV14 with TRBJ1-1, with D hard to call. The CDR3 consists of 13 residues. Per the germline V gene, CDR1 is SGHDN and CDR2 is FVKESK. V shed 2 bases and J shed 7 bases, with 11 bases lying between them. Here the CDR3 DNA reads TGTGCCAGCAGCCAATTTAGGACCGGTGAAGCTTTCTTT. It encodes CASSQFRTGEAFF.

The rearrangement joins TRBV15 to TRBJ1-5; D is undetermined. Trimming left V 0 bases short and J 3 bases short, with 9 bases between. Germline assignment: CDR1 LNHNV and CDR2 YYDKDF (reference sequence). This CDR3 comprises 15 residues. CDR3 sequence (DNA): TGTGCCACCAGCAGAGATCTAACCCTCAATCAGCCCCAGCATTTT. As protein: CATSRDLTLNQPQHF.

The chain carries TRBV7-9 and TRBJ2-3, with D unclear. Germline CDR1 reads SEHNR; CDR2 reads FQNEAQ (reference sequence). The CDR3 sequence is 14 residues long. Trimming shortened V by 1 base and J by 3 bases, and 8 bases separated the two germline ends. CDR3 coding DNA: TGTGCCAGCAGCTTAGTGGCACGTACAGATACGCAGTATTTT. Amino acids: CASSLVARTDTQYF.

The count of this clone is one. The CDR3: CASSQTSGSYNEQFF. The CDR3 DNA reads as TGTGCCAGCAGCCAGACTAGCGGCTCCTACAATGAGCAGTTCTTC. This chain connects TRBV14 to TRBJ2-1, with TRBD2 matching over 9 bases. Germline loops: CDR1 SGHDN, CDR2 FVKESK. The trim removed 3 bases at V and 0 bases at J, leaving 0 bases unmatched. This CDR3 contains 15 residues.

The rearrangement uses TRBV9 and TRBJ2-5, with TRBD1 matching over 9 bases. This CDR3 spans 15 amino acids. The V gene's germline CDR1 is SGDLS and CDR2 YYNGEE. V was clipped by 3 bases and J by 1 base; unmatched bases: 4. The DNA for the CDR3 is TGTGCCAGCAGCGAGCAACAGGGGGCCCAAGAGACCCAGTACTTC. The encoded protein is CASSEQQGAQETQYF.

The rearrangement joins TRBV5-1 to TRBJ2-3; D possibly corresponds to TRBD2 (6 bases). This CDR3 comprises 13 residues. V gave up 3 bases and J gave up 1 base, with 6 bases separating them. Germline loops: CDR1 SGHRS, CDR2 YFSETQ. In DNA, the CDR3 is TGCGCCAGCAGCTGGGGGGGCACAGATACGCAGTATTTT. Amino acid sequence: CASSWGGTDTQYF.

The rearrangement links TRBV6-1 to TRBJ2-7; TRBD1 aligns across 10 bases. Germline V gives CDR1 MNHNS, CDR2 SASEGT. The V segment lost 6 bases and the J segment 4 bases; nucleotides outside the gene matches: 9. The CDR3 runs to 15 residues. CDR3 region: CASSRDRGRWYEQYF. The CDR3 DNA is TGTGCCAGCAGCAGGGACAGGGGAAGGTGGTACGAGCAGTACTTC.

The rearrangement joins TRBV5-1 to TRBJ2-3, with 11 positions matching TRBD2. With V trimmed by 3 bases and J by 1 base, 10 bases remained unmatched. This CDR3 region has 18 residues. Germline CDR1 is SGHRS and CDR2 is YFSETQ. The chain's CDR3 is CASSSATPGLAGTDTQYF. CDR3 DNA sequence: TGCGCCAGCAGCTCGGCTACACCGGGACTAGCGGGCACAGATACGCAGTATTTT. The full variable domain, its missing parts supplied by reference TRBV5-1 and TRBJ2-3, is KAGVTQTPRYLIKTRGQQVTLSCSPISGHRSVSWYQQTPGQGLQFLFEYFSETQRNKGNFPGRFSGRQFSNSRSEMNVSTLELGDSALYLCASSSATPGLAGTDTQYFGPGTRLTVL.

J is TRBJ2-1 and V is TRBV7-8; tentatively, D is TRBD2 (6 bases). V lost 2 bases to trimming and J lost 2 bases, with 22 bases between them. Per the germline V gene, CDR1 is SGHVS and CDR2 is FQNEAQ. This CDR3 is 19 amino acids long. The CDR3 coding sequence is TGTGCCAGCAGCTTATCTATCGGGGGAAGTTCAGCTACCTACAATGAGCAGTTCTTC. It translates to CASSLSIGGSSATYNEQFF.

This sequence joins TRBV7-2 and TRBJ2-7, with 9 positions matching TRBD2. CDR3 length equals 14 residues. The V gene end was trimmed by 2 bases and the J gene end by 7 bases; junction bases not matched to a gene: 6. CDR1 and CDR2 (germline): SGHTA, FQGNSA. The CDR3, as DNA: TGTGCCAGCAGCTTATTAGCGGGAGTGGTAGAGCAGTACTTC. Its protein is CASSLLAGVVEQYF.

This clone has just one count. The rearrangement uses TRBV20-1 and TRBJ2-3; D not certain. The CDR3 spans 10 residues. The germline V and J ends were trimmed by 6 bases and 9 bases, with 10 bases remaining between them. Germline V lookup: CDR1 DFQATT, CDR2 SNEGSKA (reference sequence). CDR3 bases: TGCAGTGCGACGGGCCCCACGCAGTATTTT. Encoded protein: CSATGPTQYF.

The rearrangement joins TRBV5-4 to TRBJ1-1, with D hard to call. V lost 7 bases and J 1 base, leaving 11 bases between the germline ends. CDR1 and CDR2 from the germline V gene are SGHNT and YYREEE (reference sequence). This CDR3 spans 13 amino acids. The CDR3 here is CASSDGTNTEAFF. In DNA form, the CDR3 reads TGTGCCAGCTCAGACGGCACGAACACTGAAGCTTTCTTT.

This chain connects TRBV19 to TRBJ2-3; no firm D call. Germline assignment: CDR1 LNHDA and CDR2 SQIVND (reference sequence). Trimming shortened V by 6 bases and J by 6 bases, and 7 bases separated the two germline ends. The length of the CDR3 is 11 residues. The CDR3 reads CASSIGDTQYF. In DNA form, the CDR3 reads TGTGCCAGTAGCATTGGTGATACGCAGTATTTT.

The rearrangement uses TRBV15 and TRBJ2-2; D gene unclear. V lost 4 bases, J lost 1 base, and 7 bases lay in between. CDR1 LNHNV and CDR2 YYDKDF come from the germline V gene (reference sequence). The CDR3 has 14 amino acids. The chain's CDR3 is CATSNFRNTGELFF. CDR3 sequence (DNA): TGTGCCACCAGCAACTTCAGGAACACCGGGGAGCTGTTTTTT.

The gene calls are TRBV5-4 and TRBJ2-2; possible D gene TRBD2, 6 bases. Germline loops: CDR1 SGHNT, CDR2 YYREEE (reference sequence). The CDR3 covers 13 residues. V was cut by 4 bases and J by 6 bases, with 10 bases left in between. CDR3 in DNA: TGTGCCAGCAGCCTAAGACTAGCCGGGGAGCTGTTTTTT. Protein: CASSLRLAGELFF.

The V and J genes are TRBV7-9 and TRBJ2-5; 7 bases agree with TRBD2. From germline, CDR1 is SEHNR and CDR2 FQNEAQ (reference sequence). Losses at the gene ends were 4 bases for V and 5 bases for J; bases not matched to a gene: 7. The CDR3 spans 14 residues. The CDR3, as DNA: TGTGCCAGCAGCTCAGGGAGGGTTGGGGAGACCCAGTACTTC. Translation: CASSSGRVGETQYF.

V and J are TRBV27 and TRBJ1-1, with D unresolved. The CDR3 totals 14 residues. V gave up 6 bases and J gave up 2 bases, with 13 bases separating them. The germline CDR1 and CDR2 sequences are MNHEY and SMNVEV (reference sequence). The CDR3 sequence is CASRPYPGNTEAFF. The DNA of the CDR3 is TGTGCCAGCAGGCCCTATCCGGGTAACACTGAAGCTTTCTTT.

The genes are TRBV19 and TRBJ1-1; 7 positions agree with TRBD1. In germline, CDR1 is LNHDA, CDR2 SQIVND (reference sequence). The CDR3 length is 14 residues. With 6 bases clipped from V and 1 base from J, the junction kept 5 bases outside the gene matches. The CDR3 loop reads CASRLDRANTEAFF. DNA for the CDR3: TGTGCCAGTAGGCTCGACAGGGCGAACACTGAAGCTTTCTTT.